This T cell receptor (beta chain) was captured in a study of shared clonotypes between healthy human individuals. Across the study: Researchers assigned three CD4 naive, three CD4 memory, two CD8 naive and one CD8 memory plate to each donor.

To note about this clone: The target antigen is unknown.

The CDR3 totals 15 residues. Germline values: CDR1 SNHLY, CDR2 FYNNEI. The V gene lost 4 bases and the J gene lost 0 bases, with 10 bases spanning the gap. Regarding the study as a whole: Clonotypes which were not shared had lower generation probabilities than clonotypes that all four donors shared.

Assay: immunoSEQ multiplex PCR; the TCRdb copy retains only in-frame clones and omits some. The table records about 110,000 clones, 67% of them present only once. The chain recombines TRBV2 with TRBJ1-5; no clear D. The sequenced sample consisted of memory CD8+ T cells sorted from blood. The subset is: CD45RO+ cells pooled with CCR7-negative TemRA cells. This clonotype was obtained from a woman aged 25 to 39 in good health. In DNA form, the CDR3 reads TGTGCCAGCAGTGTATGGGATTATAGCAATCAGCCCCAGCATTTT. It translates to CASSVWDYSNQPQHF. Full variable domain (outside the CDR3, taken from reference TRBV2 and TRBJ1-5): EPEVTQTPSHQVTQMGQEVILRCVPISNHLYFYWYRQILGQKVEFLVSFYNNEISEKSEIFDDQFSVERPDGSNFTLKIRSTKLEDSAMYFCASSVWDYSNQPQHFGDGTRLSIL.